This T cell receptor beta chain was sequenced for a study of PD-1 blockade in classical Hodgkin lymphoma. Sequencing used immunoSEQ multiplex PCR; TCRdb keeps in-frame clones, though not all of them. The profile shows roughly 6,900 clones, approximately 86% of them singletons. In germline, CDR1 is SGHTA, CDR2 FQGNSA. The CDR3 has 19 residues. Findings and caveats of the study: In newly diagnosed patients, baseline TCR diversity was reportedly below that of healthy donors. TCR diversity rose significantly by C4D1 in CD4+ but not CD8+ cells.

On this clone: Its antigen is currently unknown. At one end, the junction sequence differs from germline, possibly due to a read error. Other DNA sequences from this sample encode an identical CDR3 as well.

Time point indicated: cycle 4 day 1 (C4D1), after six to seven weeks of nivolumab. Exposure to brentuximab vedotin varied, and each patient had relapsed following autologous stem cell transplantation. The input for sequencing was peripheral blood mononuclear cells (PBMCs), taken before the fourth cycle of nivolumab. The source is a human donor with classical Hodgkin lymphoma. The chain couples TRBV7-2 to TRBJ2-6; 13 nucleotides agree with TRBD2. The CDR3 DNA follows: TGCGCCAGCAGCTTAGGACTAGCGGGGGCCTCCTCTGGGGCCAACGTCCTGACTTTC. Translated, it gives CASSLGLAGASSGANVLTF.